This TCR beta chain was observed in a study of cytomegalovirus exposure and HLA in healthy donors. Study-wide findings and caveats: Sequencing likely produced, as an artifact, a cluster of highly shared sequence variants. What a later analysis showed was that several of the most significant clusters appeared linked to common viral pathogens.

The study ran its PCR with 60 Vbeta and 13 Jbeta primers. The assay was immunoSEQ multiplex PCR, and TCRdb's table has in-frame clones only and misses some. The sample holds some 150,000 clones, about 80% seen once. This CDR3 contains 16 residues. Germline V gives CDR1 ENHRY, CDR2 SYGVKD. V lost 4 bases, J lost 7 bases, and 10 bases stayed unmatched. Turning to this clone: Its antigen is not identified.

J is TRBJ2-1 and V is TRBV10-3; 10 nucleotides agree with TRBD2. This TCR came from a man younger than 45 in good health and CMV-seronegative. The specimen was PBMCs. The CDR3 here is CAISGESSGSLNEQFF. DNA of the CDR3: TGTGCCATCAGTGGGGAATCTAGCGGGAGTTTGAATGAGCAGTTCTTC.